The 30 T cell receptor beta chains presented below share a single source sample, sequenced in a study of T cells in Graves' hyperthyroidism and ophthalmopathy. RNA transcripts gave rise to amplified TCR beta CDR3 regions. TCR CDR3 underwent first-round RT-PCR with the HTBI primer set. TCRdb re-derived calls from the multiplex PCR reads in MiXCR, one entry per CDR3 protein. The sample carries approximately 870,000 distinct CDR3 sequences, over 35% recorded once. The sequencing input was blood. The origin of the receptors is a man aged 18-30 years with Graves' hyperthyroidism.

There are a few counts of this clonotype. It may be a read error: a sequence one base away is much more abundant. The CDR3 nucleotides read TGTGCCAGCACCTTGGGACAGGGAAACACCATATATTTT. Amino acids: CASTLGQGNTIYF. This chain connects TRBV7-2 to TRBJ1-3; TRBD1 matches at 7 bases. CDR1 is SGHTA, CDR2 FQGNSA, per germline. This CDR3 is 13 amino acids long. V shed 7 bases and J 4 bases; nucleotides not matched to a gene: 4.

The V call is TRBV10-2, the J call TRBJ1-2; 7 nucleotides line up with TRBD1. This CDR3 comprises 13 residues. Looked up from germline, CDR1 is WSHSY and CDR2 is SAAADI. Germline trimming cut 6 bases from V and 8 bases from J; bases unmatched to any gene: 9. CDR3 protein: CASRFGQDEGYTF. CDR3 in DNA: TGCGCCAGCAGATTCGGACAGGACGAAGGCTACACCTTC.

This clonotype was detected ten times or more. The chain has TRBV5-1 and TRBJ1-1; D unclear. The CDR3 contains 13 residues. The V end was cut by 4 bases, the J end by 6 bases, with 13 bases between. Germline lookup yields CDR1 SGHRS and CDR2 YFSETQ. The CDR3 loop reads CASSIEQGSEAFF. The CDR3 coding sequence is TGCGCCAGCAGCATAGAACAAGGCTCTGAAGCTTTCTTT.

CDR3 region: CASSYLTAGAEAFF. The DNA for the CDR3 is TGTGCCAGCAGTTACCTGACCGCCGGAGCTGAAGCTTTCTTT. The chain joins TRBV7-8 to TRBJ1-1, with D unresolved. V was cut by 6 bases and J by 6 bases, with 17 bases left in between. Germline values: CDR1 SGHVS, CDR2 FQNEAQ. The CDR3 runs 14 residues.

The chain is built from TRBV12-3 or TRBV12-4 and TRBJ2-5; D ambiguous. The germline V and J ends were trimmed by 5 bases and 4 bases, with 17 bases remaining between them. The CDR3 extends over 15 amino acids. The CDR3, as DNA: TGTGCCAGCAGTCTCGGTGCGTTCGGTTCAGAGACCCAGTACTTC. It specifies CASSLGAFGSETQYF.

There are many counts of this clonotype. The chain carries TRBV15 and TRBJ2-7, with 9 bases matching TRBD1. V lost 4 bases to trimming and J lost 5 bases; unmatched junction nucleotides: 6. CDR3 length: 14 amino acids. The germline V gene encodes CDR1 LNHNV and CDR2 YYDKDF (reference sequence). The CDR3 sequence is CATSTTGGPNEQYF. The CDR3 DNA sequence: TGTGCCACCAGCACGACAGGGGGTCCCAACGAGCAGTACTTC.

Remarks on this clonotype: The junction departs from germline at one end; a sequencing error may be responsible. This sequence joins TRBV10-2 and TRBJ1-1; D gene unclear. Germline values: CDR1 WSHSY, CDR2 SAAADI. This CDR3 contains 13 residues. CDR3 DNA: TGTGCCAGCTGCGTTACCCAGAACACTGAAGCTTTCTTT. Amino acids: CASCVTQNTEAFF.

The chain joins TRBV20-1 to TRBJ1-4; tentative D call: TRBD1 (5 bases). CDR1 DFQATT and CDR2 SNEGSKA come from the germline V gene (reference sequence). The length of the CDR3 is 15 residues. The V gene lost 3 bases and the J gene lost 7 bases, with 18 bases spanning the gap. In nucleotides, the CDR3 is TGCAGTGCTAGGCCCTCCGGGGGAAACCTTGAAAAACTGTTTTTT. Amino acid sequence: CSARPSGGNLEKLFF.

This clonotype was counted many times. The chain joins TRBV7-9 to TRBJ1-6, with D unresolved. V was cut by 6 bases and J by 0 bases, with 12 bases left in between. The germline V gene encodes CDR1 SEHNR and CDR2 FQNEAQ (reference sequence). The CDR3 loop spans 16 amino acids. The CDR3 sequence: CASSSQTRSYNSPLHF. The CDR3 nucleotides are TGTGCCAGCAGTTCTCAGACACGCTCCTATAATTCACCCCTCCACTTT.

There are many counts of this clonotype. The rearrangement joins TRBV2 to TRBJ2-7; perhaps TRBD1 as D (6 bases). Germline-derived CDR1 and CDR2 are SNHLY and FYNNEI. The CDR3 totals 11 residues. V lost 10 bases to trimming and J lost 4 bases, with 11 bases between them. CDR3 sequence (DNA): TGTGCCAATCGTCAGGGGTACGAGCAGTACTTC. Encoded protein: CANRQGYEQYF.

The DNA for the CDR3 is TGCGCCAGCAGCTTGAGAGGGGTGGGCGAAAAACTGTTTTTT. This sequence encodes CASSLRGVGEKLFF. The chain combines TRBV5-1 with TRBJ1-4; tentative D call: TRBD1 (5 bases). Per the germline V gene, CDR1 is SGHRS and CDR2 is YFSETQ. The V end was cut by 1 base, the J end by 8 bases, with 12 bases between. The CDR3 is 14 residues long.

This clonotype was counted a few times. CDR3: CASSYPSDNPETQYF. The CDR3 DNA reads as TGTGCCAGCAGTTACCCTTCAGATAACCCAGAGACCCAGTACTTC. The chain recombines TRBV6-5 with TRBJ2-5; D not certain. The germline V and J ends were trimmed by 2 bases and 4 bases, with 14 bases remaining between them. This CDR3 has 15 amino acids. Germline assignment: CDR1 MNHEY and CDR2 SVGAGI.

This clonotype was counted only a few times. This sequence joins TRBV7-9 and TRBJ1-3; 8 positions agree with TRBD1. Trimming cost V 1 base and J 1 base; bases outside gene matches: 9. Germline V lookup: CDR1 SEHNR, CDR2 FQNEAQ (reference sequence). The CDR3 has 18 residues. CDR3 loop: CASSLGSGQGWSGNTIYF. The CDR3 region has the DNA TGTGCCAGCAGCTTAGGTTCCGGACAGGGCTGGTCTGGAAACACCATATATTTT.

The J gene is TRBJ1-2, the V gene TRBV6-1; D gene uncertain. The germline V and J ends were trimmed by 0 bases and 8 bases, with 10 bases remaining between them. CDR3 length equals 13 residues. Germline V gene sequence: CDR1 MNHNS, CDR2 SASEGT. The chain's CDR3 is CASSEAQGKGYTF. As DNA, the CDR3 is TGTGCCAGCAGTGAAGCTCAAGGGAAGGGCTACACCTTC.

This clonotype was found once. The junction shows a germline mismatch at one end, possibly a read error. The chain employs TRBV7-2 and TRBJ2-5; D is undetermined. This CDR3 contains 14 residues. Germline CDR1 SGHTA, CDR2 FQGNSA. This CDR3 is CAGSLGGNQETQYF. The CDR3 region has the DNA TGTGCCGGCAGCTTAGGTGGGAACCAAGAGACCCAGTACTTC.

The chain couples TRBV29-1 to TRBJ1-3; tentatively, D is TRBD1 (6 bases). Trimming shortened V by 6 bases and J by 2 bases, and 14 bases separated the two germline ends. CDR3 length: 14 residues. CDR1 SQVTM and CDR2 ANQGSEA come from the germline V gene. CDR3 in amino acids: CSVPGTTAGNTIYF. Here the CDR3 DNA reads TGCAGCGTGCCCGGGACAACCGCTGGAAACACCATATATTTT.

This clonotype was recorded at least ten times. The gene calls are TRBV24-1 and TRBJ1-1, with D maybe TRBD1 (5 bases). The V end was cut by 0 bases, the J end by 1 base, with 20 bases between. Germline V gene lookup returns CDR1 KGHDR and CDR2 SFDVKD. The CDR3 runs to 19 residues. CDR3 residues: CATSDLQNTWDQENTEAFF. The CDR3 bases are TGTGCCACCAGTGATTTGCAAAACACCTGGGACCAGGAGAACACTGAAGCTTTCTTT.

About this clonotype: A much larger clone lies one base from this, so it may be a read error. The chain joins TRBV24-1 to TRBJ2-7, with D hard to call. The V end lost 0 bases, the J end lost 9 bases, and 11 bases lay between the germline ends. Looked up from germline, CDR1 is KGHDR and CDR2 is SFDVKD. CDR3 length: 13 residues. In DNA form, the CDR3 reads TGTGCCACCAGTGATTTGGGCAGCGACGGGCAGTACTTC. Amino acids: CATSDLGSDGQYF.

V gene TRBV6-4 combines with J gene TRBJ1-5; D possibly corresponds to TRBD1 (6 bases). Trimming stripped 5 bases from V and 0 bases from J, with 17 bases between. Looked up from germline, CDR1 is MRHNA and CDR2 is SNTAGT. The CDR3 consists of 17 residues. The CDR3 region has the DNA TGTGCCAGCAGTACTAAGAGAGGGGGTTATAGCAATCAGCCCCAGCATTTT. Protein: CASSTKRGGYSNQPQHF.

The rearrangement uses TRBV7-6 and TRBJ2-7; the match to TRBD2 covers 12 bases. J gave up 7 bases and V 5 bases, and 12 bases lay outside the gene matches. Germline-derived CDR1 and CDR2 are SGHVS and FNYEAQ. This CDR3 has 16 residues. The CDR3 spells CASSTGLAGANGEQYF. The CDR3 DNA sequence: TGTGCCAGCAGCACGGGACTAGCGGGTGCTAACGGGGAGCAGTACTTC. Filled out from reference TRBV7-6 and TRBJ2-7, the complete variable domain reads GAGVSQSPRYKVTKRGQDVALRCDPISGHVSLYWYRQALGQGPEFLTYFNYEAQQDKSGLPNDRFSAERPEGSISTLTIQRTEQRDSAMYRCASSTGLAGANGEQYFGPGTRLTVT.

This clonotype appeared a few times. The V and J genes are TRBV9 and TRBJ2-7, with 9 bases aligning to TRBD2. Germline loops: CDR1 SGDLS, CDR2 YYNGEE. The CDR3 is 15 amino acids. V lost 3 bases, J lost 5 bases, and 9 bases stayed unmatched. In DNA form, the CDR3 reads TGTGCCAGCAGCGGGCAGGCTAGCGGGATCAACGAGCAGTACTTC. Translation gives CASSGQASGINEQYF.

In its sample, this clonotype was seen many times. The chain's CDR3 is CASSLGQANQETQYF. The CDR3 DNA sequence: TGTGCCAGCAGCTTGGGACAGGCGAATCAAGAGACCCAGTACTTC. The chain links TRBV7-8 to TRBJ2-5; 8 nucleotides agree with TRBD1. The CDR3 covers 15 residues. Germline CDR1 is SGHVS and CDR2 is FQNEAQ. Trimming removed 3 bases from V and 2 bases from J; junction bases left unmatched: 5.

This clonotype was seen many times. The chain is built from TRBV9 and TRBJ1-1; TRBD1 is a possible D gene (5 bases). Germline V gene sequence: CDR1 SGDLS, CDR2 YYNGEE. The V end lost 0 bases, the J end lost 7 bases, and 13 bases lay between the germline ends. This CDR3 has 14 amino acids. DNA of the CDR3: TGTGCCAGCAGCGTAGAAGGTACAGGAGTTGAAGCTTTCTTT. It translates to CASSVEGTGVEAFF.

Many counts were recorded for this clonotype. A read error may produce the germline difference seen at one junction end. Here the CDR3 reads CASSLGGQGAYEQYF. The CDR3 DNA follows: TGTGCCAGCAGCTTAGGGGGACAGGGGGCTTACGAGCAGTACTTC. The rearrangement joins TRBV5-1 to TRBJ2-7; 12 nucleotides match TRBD1. CDR1 is SGHRS, CDR2 YFSETQ, per germline. CDR3 length: 15 amino acids.

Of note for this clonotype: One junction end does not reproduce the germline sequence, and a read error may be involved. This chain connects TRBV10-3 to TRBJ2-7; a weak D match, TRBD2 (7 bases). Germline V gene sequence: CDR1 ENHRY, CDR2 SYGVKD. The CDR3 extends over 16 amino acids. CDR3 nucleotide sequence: TGTGCCAGCAGTTACTTGCCCGAGGGGGGGAACTACGAGCAGTACTTC. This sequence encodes CASSYLPEGGNYEQYF.

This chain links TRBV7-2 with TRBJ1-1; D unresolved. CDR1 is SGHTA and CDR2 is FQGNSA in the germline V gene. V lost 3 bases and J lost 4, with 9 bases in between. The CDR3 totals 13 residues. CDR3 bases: TGTGCCAGCAGCTTCGGGTTGACCACTGAAGCTTTCTTT. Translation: CASSFGLTTEAFF.

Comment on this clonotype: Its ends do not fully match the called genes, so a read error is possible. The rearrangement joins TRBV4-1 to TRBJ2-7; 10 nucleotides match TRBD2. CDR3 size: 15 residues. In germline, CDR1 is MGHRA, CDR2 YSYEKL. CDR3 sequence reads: CASSFETSGRGEQYF. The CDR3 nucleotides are TGTGCCAGCAGTTTCGAGACTAGCGGGCGGGGCGAGCAGTACTTC.

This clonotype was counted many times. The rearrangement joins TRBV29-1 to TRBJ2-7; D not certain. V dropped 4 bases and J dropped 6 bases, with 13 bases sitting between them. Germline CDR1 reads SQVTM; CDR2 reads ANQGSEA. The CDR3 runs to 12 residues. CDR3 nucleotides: TGCAGCGTTGGCGCAGAGGAATCCGAGCAGTACTTC. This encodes CSVGAEESEQYF.

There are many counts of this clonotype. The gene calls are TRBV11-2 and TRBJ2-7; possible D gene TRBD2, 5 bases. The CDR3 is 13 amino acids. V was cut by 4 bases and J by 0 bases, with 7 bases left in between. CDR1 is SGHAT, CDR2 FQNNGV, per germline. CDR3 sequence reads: CASSWRSSYEQYF. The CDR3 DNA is TGTGCCAGCAGCTGGAGGAGCTCCTACGAGCAGTACTTC. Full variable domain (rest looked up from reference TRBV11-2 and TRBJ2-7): EAGVAQSPRYKIIEKRQSVAFWCNPISGHATLYWYQQILGQGPKLLIQFQNNGVVDDSQLPKDRFSAERLKGVDSTLKIQPAKLEDSAVYLCASSWRSSYEQYFGPGTRLTVT.

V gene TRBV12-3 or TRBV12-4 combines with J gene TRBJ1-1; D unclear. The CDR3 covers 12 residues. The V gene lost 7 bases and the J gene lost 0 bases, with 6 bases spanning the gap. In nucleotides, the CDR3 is TGTGCCAGCAAATCCCTGAACACTGAAGCTTTCTTT. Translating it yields CASKSLNTEAFF.